This passage covers 19 T cell receptor beta chains from one sample sequenced in a study of tumor-infiltrating lymphocytes in primary liver carcinoma. The authors took blood RNA from unsorted whole blood and also extracted germline DNA. TCR beta cDNA was reverse-transcribed from about 500 ng of total RNA. The reaction used a constant-region primer and ProtoScript II reverse transcriptase. Amplification in three nested multiplex PCR rounds with slightly modified ARM-PCR gave rise to TCR beta libraries. TRBV1-TRBV30 forward primers and a C-beta reverse primer were used in the first two PCR rounds, which each ran for about 10 cycles. A single record per CDR3 protein comes from TCRdb applying MiXCR to the multiplex PCR reads. This table has about 350,000 distinct CDR3 sequences, less than 65% appearing once. Sequences were obtained from peripheral blood. The receptors were gathered from a man aged 35-49 years with primary liver carcinoma and hepatitis B virus infection.

The rearrangement links TRBV7-9 to TRBJ2-7; maybe TRBD1 (6 bases). Trimming took 0 bases from V and 2 from J, leaving 11 bases between them. The CDR3 runs to 15 residues. CDR1 and CDR2 (germline): SEHNR, FQNEAQ (reference sequence). The CDR3 DNA is TGTGCCAGCAGCTTAGCTGGGGACATCACCTACGAGCAGTACTTC. Encoded protein: CASSLAGDITYEQYF. The variable domain in full, with the rest retrieved from reference TRBV7-9 and TRBJ2-7, is DTGVSQNPRHKITKRGQNVTFRCDPISEHNRLYWYRQTLGQGPEFLTYFQNEAQLEKSRLLSDRFSAERPKGSFSTLEIQRTEQGDSAMYLCASSLAGDITYEQYFGPGTRLTVT.

Many counts were recorded for this clonotype. V is TRBV12-3 or TRBV12-4 and J is TRBJ1-6; the D gene is possibly TRBD1 (5 bases). CDR3 size: 14 residues. V lost 3 bases to trimming and J lost 6 bases, with 9 bases between them. The CDR3 DNA reads TGTGCCAGCAGTTTCCGGGACCTTAATTCACCCCTCCACTTT. Amino acids: CASSFRDLNSPLHF.

As concerns this clonotype: This may come from a read error, since a much larger clone is one base off. The V gene is TRBV6-6, the J gene TRBJ1-2; the D gene is possibly TRBD1 (6 bases). The V gene's germline CDR1 is MNHNY and CDR2 SVGAGI (reference sequence). The length of the CDR3 is 16 residues. The V and J ends lost 6 bases and 0 bases respectively, with 17 bases between them. The CDR3 is CASRSLGAIANYGYTF. The CDR3 nucleotides read TGTGCCAGCAGATCCCTGGGGGCGATTGCTAACTATGGCTACACCTTC.

V is TRBV7-9 and J is TRBJ2-2; a possible D gene is TRBD2 (5 bases). Trimming left V 5 bases short and J 1 base short, with 11 bases between. Germline V gene lookup returns CDR1 SEHNR and CDR2 FQNEAQ (reference sequence). This CDR3 has 15 amino acids. CDR3 sequence reads: CASSPRTQNTGELFF. In DNA, the CDR3 is TGTGCCAGCAGCCCGAGGACTCAGAACACCGGGGAGCTGTTTTTT.

Details on this clonotype: The junction departs from germline at one end; a sequencing error may be responsible. The chain is built from TRBV11-2 and TRBJ2-5; no reliable D call. Per the germline V gene, CDR1 is SGHAT and CDR2 is FQNNGV. This CDR3 is 14 amino acids long. The CDR3 DNA is TGCGCCAGCAGCTTGGTTCGTGAGAAAGAGACCCAGTACTTC. Its translation: CASSLVREKETQYF.

Concerning this clonotype itself: A junction boundary mismatches the germline segment, possibly from a read error. This sequence joins TRBV12-3 or TRBV12-4 and TRBJ2-1; tentative D call: TRBD1 (5 bases). CDR3 length: 18 residues. CDR3 amino acids: CVSSLPSRLGLAYNEQFF. Here the CDR3 DNA reads TGTGTCAGCAGTTTACCCTCCAGACTGGGGCTCGCCTACAATGAGCAGTTCTTC.

About this clonotype: This may come from a read error, since a much larger clone is one base off. Because it lacks the conserved phenylalanine or tryptophan at the end, this CDR3 is likely a read error. The chain couples TRBV4-3 to TRBJ2-7; 9 nucleotides agree with TRBD2. The J segment lost 6 bases and the V segment lost 0 bases, leaving 6 bases of the junction unmatched. The CDR3 has 15 residues. Germline V gene lookup returns CDR1 LGHNA and CDR2 YSLEER. CDR3 nucleotide sequence: TGCGCCAGCAGCCAAGATAGGCTAGCGGGATTCGAGCAGTACCTC. Protein: CASSQDRLAGFEQYL.

The CDR3 protein is CASTFLAGGRNEQFF. CDR3 DNA sequence: TGTGCCAGCACTTTTCTAGCGGGAGGGAGGAATGAGCAGTTCTTC. The V call is TRBV11-2, the J call TRBJ2-1, with 12 bases lining up with TRBD2. This CDR3 is built from 15 residues. The germline gives CDR1 SGHAT, CDR2 FQNNGV. Trimming cost V 7 bases and J 7 bases; bases outside gene matches: 8. Full variable domain (rest looked up from reference TRBV11-2 and TRBJ2-1): EAGVAQSPRYKIIEKRQSVAFWCNPISGHATLYWYQQILGQGPKLLIQFQNNGVVDDSQLPKDRFSAERLKGVDSTLKIQPAKLEDSAVYLCASTFLAGGRNEQFFGPGTRLTVL.

Details on this clonotype: The junction differs from germline at one of its ends, possibly a read error. V and J are TRBV11-2 and TRBJ2-3; D is unresolved. The CDR3 has 15 residues. Germline CDR1 is SGHAT and CDR2 is FQNNGV. CDR3 amino acids: CASSLLLPEQDMQYF. DNA of the CDR3: TGTGCCAGCAGCTTATTGCTCCCGGAGCAGGATATGCAGTATTTT. Based on the CDR3 plus reference TRBV11-2 and TRBJ2-3, the full variable domain is EAGVAQSPRYKIIEKRQSVAFWCNPISGHATLYWYQQILGQGPKLLIQFQNNGVVDDSQLPKDRFSAERLKGVDSTLKIQPAKLEDSAVYLCASSLLLPEQDMQYFGPGTRLTVL.

The table lists this clonotype with many counts. The chain is built from TRBV14 and TRBJ2-7, with D maybe TRBD2 (5 bases). V was clipped by 0 bases and J by 2 bases, with 11 bases between them. Germline V gene lookup returns CDR1 SGHDN and CDR2 FVKESK. This CDR3 has 15 amino acids. The DNA for the CDR3 is TGTGCCAGCAGCCAAGATTTCGAGAGGGCCTACGAGCAGTACTTC. This codes for CASSQDFERAYEQYF.

Comments on this clonotype: As the CDR3 is not closed by the conserved phenylalanine or tryptophan, this likely results from a read error. The CDR3 here is CSVEGRGWGTDTQYS. The DNA of the CDR3 is TGCAGCGTTGAAGGTCGGGGATGGGGCACAGATACGCAGTATTCT. J is TRBJ2-3 and V is TRBV29-1; weak D call: TRBD2 (5 bases). CDR3 length: 15 residues. V was cut by 1 base and J by 1 base, with 12 bases left in between. Germline V gene sequence: CDR1 SQVTM, CDR2 ANQGSEA.

On this clonotype: At one boundary the junction diverges from the germline segment, which might be a read error. The genes are TRBV11-2 and TRBJ2-7; a weak D match, TRBD2 (5 bases). The CDR3 consists of 14 residues. Germline-derived CDR1 and CDR2 are SGHAT and FQNNGV. The CDR3 bases are TGTGCCAGCAGCTCACTCGAGGACTCCTACGAGCAATACTTC. It is translated as CASSSLEDSYEQYF.

This clonotype appeared once. One base away lies a much larger clone, so this may be a sequencing read error. The CDR3 bases are TGCGCCAGCCATGGCTTGAACACTGAAGCTTTCTTT. It is translated as CASHGLNTEAFF. The chain links TRBV10-2 to TRBJ1-1; D gene unclear. Trimming left V 8 bases short and J 0 bases short, with 7 bases between. This CDR3 is built from 12 residues. Germline loops: CDR1 WSHSY, CDR2 SAAADI.

This clonotype has ten or more counts. V usage is TRBV6-6 and J usage is TRBJ2-7; D is possibly TRBD1 (5 bases). V lost 5 bases and J lost 0, with 8 bases in between. Germline CDR1 MNHNY, CDR2 SVGAGI (reference sequence). This CDR3 comprises 13 residues. Written as DNA, the CDR3 is TGTGCCAGCAGTACAGGCTTCTCCTACGAGCAGTACTTC. It yields the protein CASSTGFSYEQYF.

The chain recombines TRBV29-1 with TRBJ2-4, with D perhaps given as TRBD1 or TRBD2 (5 bases each). Germline CDR1 and CDR2: SQVTM and ANQGSEA. This CDR3 is 15 amino acids long. V lost 6 bases to trimming and J lost 3 bases, with 18 bases between them. As DNA, the CDR3 is TGCAGCGTCGGGACCAGGAATCTAGTCAAAAACATTCAGTACTTC. Residues: CSVGTRNLVKNIQYF. The variable domain in full, with the rest retrieved from reference TRBV29-1 and TRBJ2-4, is SAVISQKPSRDICQRGTSLTIQCQVDSQVTMMFWYRQQPGQSLTLIATANQGSEATYESGFVIDKFPISRPNLTFSTLTVSNMSPEDSSIYLCSVGTRNLVKNIQYFGAGTRLSVL.

This sequence joins TRBV28 and TRBJ2-4, with TRBD1 matching 8 bases. CDR1 is MDHEN, CDR2 SYDVKM, per germline. V lost 9 bases and J lost 0; bases outside the gene matches: 13. CDR3 length equals 17 residues. This chain's CDR3 is CASSTLGQGLAKNIQYF. In nucleotides, the CDR3 is TGTGCCAGTTCAACTCTCGGACAGGGCCTAGCCAAAAACATTCAGTACTTC.

Concerning this clonotype: Mismatch with germline at one junction end may stem from a read error. The V gene is TRBV12-3 or TRBV12-4, the J gene TRBJ1-2; D might be TRBD1 (6 bases). The CDR3 is made up of 13 amino acids. The CDR3 DNA reads as TGTGTCAGCACAGGGACCCCGAACTATGGCTACACCTTC. Protein product: CVSTGTPNYGYTF.

V gene TRBV5-1 combines with J gene TRBJ2-1, with D hard to call. CDR1 is SGHRS and CDR2 is YFSETQ in the germline V gene. The ends were cut back, 4 bases at V and 0 bases at J, with 11 bases in the middle. CDR3 length equals 15 residues. The CDR3 is CASSRNSSSYNEQFF. The CDR3 DNA reads TGCGCCAGCAGCCGGAACAGCAGCTCCTACAATGAGCAGTTCTTC.

About this clonotype: Being one base from a much bigger clone, this may be a read error. The V and J genes are TRBV12-3 or TRBV12-4 and TRBJ2-7, with D perhaps matching TRBD2 (5 bases). This CDR3 contains 15 residues. For the CDR3, the DNA is TGTTCCAGCAGCCCCCGTACGGGGTCAGCGCGGGAGCAGTACTTC. Encoded protein: CSSSPRTGSAREQYF.